What follows are 8 T cell receptor beta chains derived from one specimen sequenced in a study of siplizumab effects on memory and regulatory T cells. Produced via immunoSEQ multiplex PCR; TCRdb's table is partial and in-frame only. In the table there are around 120,000 clones, 90% to 95% of which are singletons. Sequencing input: non-Treg CD4+ T cells sorted from blood. The receptors were sampled from a human donor in good health.

This clone was found once. The rearrangement joins TRBV6-1 to TRBJ2-3; D call uncertain. The V and J ends lost 1 base and 3 bases respectively, with 8 bases between them. Germline V lookup: CDR1 MNHNS, CDR2 SASEGT. There are 14 residues in the CDR3. The chain's CDR3 is CASSEDGYTDTQYF. Written as DNA, the CDR3 is TGTGCCAGCAGTGAAGACGGATATACAGATACGCAGTATTTT.

This chain uses TRBV29-1 with TRBJ1-3; D is unresolved. The CDR3 length is 14 residues. CDR1 and CDR2 (germline): SQVTM, ANQGSEA. V was cut by 4 bases and J by 0 bases, with 10 bases left in between. CDR3: CSVVFLSSGNTIYF. As DNA, the CDR3 is TGCAGCGTTGTTTTCCTCTCCTCTGGAAACACCATATATTTT.

This clone has just one count. This chain uses TRBV7-2 with TRBJ1-1; D not certain. This CDR3 has 12 residues. Germline-derived CDR1 and CDR2 are SGHTA and FQGNSA. V dropped 4 bases and J dropped 6 bases, with 9 bases sitting between them. CDR3 sequence reads: CASSSFKAEAFF. In nucleotides, the CDR3 is TGTGCCAGCAGCTCCTTCAAAGCTGAAGCTTTCTTT.

This chain uses TRBV10-3 with TRBJ1-5; perhaps TRBD1 as D (5 bases). V gave up 4 bases and J gave up 3 bases, with 13 bases separating them. The CDR3 totals 15 residues. Germline CDR1 is ENHRY and CDR2 is SYGVKD. Written as DNA, the CDR3 is TGTGCCATCAGTGGAACAGGATTCAACAATCAGCCCCAGCATTTT. Amino acid sequence: CAISGTGFNNQPQHF.

The chain has TRBV5-6 and TRBJ1-5; a possible D gene is TRBD1 (6 bases). Germline V gene data show CDR1 as SGHDT and CDR2 as YYEEEE. The CDR3 covers 14 residues. Trimming left V 2 bases short and J 6 bases short, with 12 bases between. The CDR3 loop reads CASSFGGLGQPQHF. The CDR3 DNA follows: TGTGCCAGCAGCTTTGGGGGGCTGGGTCAGCCCCAGCATTTT.

The chain combines TRBV4-1 with TRBJ1-5; D gene unclear. The CDR3 runs 16 residues. Germline-derived CDR1 and CDR2 are MGHRA and YSYEKL. Between the trimmed V and J ends, which lost 4 bases and 4 bases, there was a span of 17 bases. This CDR3 is CASSLYSGPPNQPQHF. The CDR3 DNA follows: TGCGCCAGCAGCCTCTACAGTGGGCCCCCTAATCAGCCCCAGCATTTT.

The chain carries TRBV2 and TRBJ2-5; D gene uncertain. V lost 5 bases and J lost 4, with 17 bases in between. Germline V gene lookup returns CDR1 SNHLY and CDR2 FYNNEI. CDR3 length: 15 amino acids. The CDR3 coding sequence is TGTGCCAGCAGTTTCCCCAGTGGGGTGGGAGAGACCCAGTACTTC. Its protein product is CASSFPSGVGETQYF.

This chain links TRBV20-1 with TRBJ2-1; TRBD1 might be the D (6 bases). In germline, CDR1 is DFQATT, CDR2 SNEGSKA (reference sequence). The ends were cut back, 6 bases at V and 4 bases at J, with 7 bases in the middle. CDR3 size: 11 residues. The CDR3 bases are TGCAGTGCGCAGGGGTACAATGAGCAGTTCTTC. Protein sequence: CSAQGYNEQFF.